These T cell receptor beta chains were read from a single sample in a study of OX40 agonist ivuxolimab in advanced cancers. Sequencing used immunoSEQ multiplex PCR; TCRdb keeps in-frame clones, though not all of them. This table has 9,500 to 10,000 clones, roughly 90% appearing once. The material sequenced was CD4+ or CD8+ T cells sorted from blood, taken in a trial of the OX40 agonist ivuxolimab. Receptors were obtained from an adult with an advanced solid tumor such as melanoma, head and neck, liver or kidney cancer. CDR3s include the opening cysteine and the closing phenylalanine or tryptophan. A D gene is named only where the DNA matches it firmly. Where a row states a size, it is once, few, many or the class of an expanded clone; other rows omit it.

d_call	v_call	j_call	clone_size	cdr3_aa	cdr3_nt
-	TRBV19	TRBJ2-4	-	CASSRTVGKNIQYF	TGTGCCAGTAGTAGGACGGTGGGCAAAAACATTCAGTACTTC
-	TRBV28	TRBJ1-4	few	CASSPRGEANEKLFF	TGTGCCAGCAGTCCCCGGGGCGAGGCTAATGAAAAACTGTTTTTT
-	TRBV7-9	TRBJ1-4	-	CASSFYVGIGATNEKLFF	TGTGCCAGCAGCTTTTATGTAGGGATAGGGGCAACTAATGAAAAACTGTTTTTT
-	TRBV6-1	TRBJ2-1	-	CASISEPISYNEQFF	TGTGCCAGCATCTCGGAACCAATCTCCTACAATGAGCAGTTCTTC
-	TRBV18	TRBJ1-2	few	CASSSRASEGYTF	TGTGCCAGCTCATCCCGGGCCTCGGAAGGCTACACCTTC
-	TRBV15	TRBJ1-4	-	CATSRVRARLFF	TGTGCCACCAGCAGAGTTCGGGCTAGACTGTTTTTT
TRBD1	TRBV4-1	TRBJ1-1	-	CASSQDPPGTVRAFF	TGCGCCAGCAGCCAAGATCCCCCGGGGACAGTGAGGGCTTTCTTT
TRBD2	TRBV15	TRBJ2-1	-	CATSTAGPNEQFF	TGTGCCACCAGCACAGCGGGACCCAATGAGCAGTTCTTC
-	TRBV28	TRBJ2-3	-	CASSLQGTDTQYF	TGTGCCAGCAGTTTACAGGGCACAGATACGCAGTATTTT
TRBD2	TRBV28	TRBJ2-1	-	CASSPILVLAGVSTYNEQFF	TGTGCCAGCAGTCCCATTTTGGTTTTAGCGGGAGTTTCGACGTACAATGAGCAGTTCTTC
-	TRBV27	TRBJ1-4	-	CASSSYREINEKLFF	TGTGCCAGCAGTTCATACAGGGAAATAAATGAAAAACTGTTTTTT
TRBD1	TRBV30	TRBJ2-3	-	CARGTGADTQYF	TGTGCTCGCGGGACAGGGGCAGATACGCAGTATTTT
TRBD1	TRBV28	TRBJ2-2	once	CASSVGQWTGGELFF	TGTGCCAGCAGCGTGGGACAGTGGACCGGAGGGGAGCTGTTTTTT
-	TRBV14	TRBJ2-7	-	CASSNLHGEQYF	TGTGCCAGCAGCAACCTTCACGGCGAGCAGTACTTC
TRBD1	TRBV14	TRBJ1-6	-	CASSAGQGLENSPLHF	TGTGCCAGCAGCGCGGGACAGGGCTTGGAAAATTCACCCCTCCACTTT
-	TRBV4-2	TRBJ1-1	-	CASSQDPGASLVNTEAFF	TGTGCCAGCAGCCAAGATCCCGGGGCCTCCCTAGTGAACACTGAAGCTTTCTTT
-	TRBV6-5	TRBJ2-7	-	CASSEAGHSHEQYF	TGTGCCAGCAGCGAAGCGGGACATTCCCACGAGCAGTACTTC
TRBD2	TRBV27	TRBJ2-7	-	CASSSLAGGLYEQYF	TGTGCCAGCAGTTCCCTTGCGGGAGGCCTCTACGAGCAGTACTTC
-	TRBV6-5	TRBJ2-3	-	CASSYRDGTDTQYF	TGTGCCAGCAGTTACCGGGACGGCACAGATACGCAGTATTTT
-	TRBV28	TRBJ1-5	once	CASSLRGGTNQPQHF	TGTGCCAGCAGTTTAAGAGGGGGGACGAATCAGCCCCAGCATTTT
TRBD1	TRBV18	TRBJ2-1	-	CASSAQGQGYNEQFF	TGTGCCAGCTCAGCGCAGGGACAGGGGTACAATGAGCAGTTCTTC
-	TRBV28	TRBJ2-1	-	CASSLLRVNNEQFF	TGTGCCAGCAGTTTATTAAGGGTTAACAATGAGCAGTTCTTC
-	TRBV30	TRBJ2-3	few	CAWSVLAATQYF	TGTGCCTGGAGTGTCCTAGCAGCTACGCAGTATTTT
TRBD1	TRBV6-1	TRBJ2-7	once	CASILTGGYEQYF	TGTGCCAGCATCCTGACAGGGGGTTACGAGCAGTACTTC
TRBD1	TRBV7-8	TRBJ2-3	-	CASSSTTPGTGVLTDTQYF	TGTGCCAGCAGCTCGACGACCCCCGGGACAGGGGTATTGACAGATACGCAGTATTTT
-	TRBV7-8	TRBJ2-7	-	CASSLAYRGGLFYEQYF	TGTGCCAGCAGCTTAGCCTACAGGGGGGGACTGTTCTACGAGCAGTACTTC
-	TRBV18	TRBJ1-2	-	CASSPEEARGYTF	TGTGCCAGCTCACCGGAGGAAGCAAGGGGCTACACCTTC
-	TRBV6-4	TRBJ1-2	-	CASSVEHRPPYGYTF	TGTGCCAGCAGTGTGGAACACCGACCCCCTTATGGCTACACCTTC
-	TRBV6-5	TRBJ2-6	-	CASRSTGANVLTF	TGTGCCAGCAGATCCACTGGGGCCAACGTCCTGACTTTC
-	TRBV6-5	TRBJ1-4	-	CASGQLNEKLFF	TGTGCCAGTGGGCAGTTAAATGAAAAACTGTTTTTT
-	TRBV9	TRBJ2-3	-	CASSPSEDTQYF	TGTGCCAGCAGCCCATCTGAGGATACGCAGTATTTT
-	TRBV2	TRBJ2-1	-	CASSQTSSGNEQFF	TGTGCCAGCAGCCAGACTAGTTCTGGGAATGAGCAGTTCTTC
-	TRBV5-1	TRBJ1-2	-	CASSPRFYGYTF	TGCGCCAGCAGCCCGCGCTTCTATGGCTACACCTTC
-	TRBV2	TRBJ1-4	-	CASTNNEKLFF	TGTGCCAGCACGAATAACGAAAAACTGTTTTTT
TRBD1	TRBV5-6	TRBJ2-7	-	CASSFRTGGSYEQYF	TGTGCCAGCAGCTTCCGGACAGGGGGCTCCTACGAGCAGTACTTC
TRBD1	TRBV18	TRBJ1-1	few	CASSRDRVPNTEAFF	TGTGCCAGCTCCCGGGACAGGGTCCCCAACACTGAAGCTTTCTTT
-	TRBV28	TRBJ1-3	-	CASLPASGNTIYF	TGTGCCAGCCTTCCCGCCTCTGGAAACACCATATATTTT
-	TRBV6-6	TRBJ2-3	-	CASSYSPGSDTQYF	TGTGCCAGCAGTTACTCTCCAGGGTCAGATACGCAGTATTTT
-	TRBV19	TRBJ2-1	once	CASSITGNNEQFF	TGTGCCAGTAGCATTACGGGTAACAATGAGCAGTTCTTC
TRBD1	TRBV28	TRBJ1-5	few	CASLTGGLSNQPQHF	TGTGCCAGCCTAACAGGGGGCTTAAGCAATCAGCCCCAGCATTTT
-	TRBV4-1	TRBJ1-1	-	CASSQEGGPGRNTEAFF	TGCGCCAGCAGCCAAGAGGGCGGCCCCGGAAGGAACACTGAAGCTTTCTTT
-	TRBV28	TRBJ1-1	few	CASSPLRTEAFF	TGTGCCAGCAGTCCGCTGCGCACTGAAGCTTTCTTT
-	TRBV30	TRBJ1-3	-	CASSASSGNTIYF	TGTGCCTCCTCAGCAAGCTCTGGAAACACCATATATTTT
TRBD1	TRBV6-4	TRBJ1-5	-	CASSVNRDSHQPQHF	TGTGCCAGCAGTGTAAACCGGGACAGTCATCAGCCCCAGCATTTT
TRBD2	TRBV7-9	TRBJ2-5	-	CASSPSGRGETQYF	TGTGCCAGCAGTCCGAGCGGGAGGGGAGAGACCCAGTACTTC
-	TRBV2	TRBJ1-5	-	CASSDSASNQPQHF	TGTGCCAGCAGTGATTCAGCTTCCAATCAGCCCCAGCATTTT
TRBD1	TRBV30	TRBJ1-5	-	CAWSAGGHSNQPQHF	TGTGCCTGGAGCGCAGGGGGCCATAGCAATCAGCCCCAGCATTTT
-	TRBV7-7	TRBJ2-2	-	CASSLMANTGELFF	TGTGCTAGCAGCTTAATGGCGAACACCGGGGAGCTGTTTTTT
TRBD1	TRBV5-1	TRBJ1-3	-	CASSLGDSRNTIYF	TGCGCCAGCAGCTTGGGGGACAGTAGAAACACCATATATTTT
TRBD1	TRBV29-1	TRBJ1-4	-	CSVLGTGALLDEKLFF	TGCAGCGTACTCGGGACAGGGGCGTTGTTGGATGAAAAACTGTTTTTT
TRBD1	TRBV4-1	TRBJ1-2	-	CASSVPGQSNYGYTF	TGCGCCAGCAGCGTTCCGGGACAGTCAAACTATGGCTACACCTTC
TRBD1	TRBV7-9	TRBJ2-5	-	CASSLLDREETQYF	TGTGCCAGCAGTTTACTAGACAGGGAGGAGACCCAGTACTTC
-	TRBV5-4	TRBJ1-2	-	CASSFRTVGYTF	TGTGCCAGCAGCTTTAGAACAGTCGGCTACACCTTC
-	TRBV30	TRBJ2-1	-	CAGTSSYNEQFF	TGTGCCGGGACCAGCTCCTACAATGAGCAGTTCTTC
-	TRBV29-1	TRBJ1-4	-	CSVIEDANEKLFF	TGCAGCGTTATCGAGGATGCTAATGAAAAACTGTTTTTT
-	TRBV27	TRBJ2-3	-	CASRPGLHTDTQYF	TGTGCCAGCAGGCCGGGACTGCACACAGATACGCAGTATTTT
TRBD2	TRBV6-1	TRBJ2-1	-	CASSEGLAGVNEQFF	TGTGCCAGCAGTGAGGGACTAGCGGGAGTAAATGAGCAGTTCTTC
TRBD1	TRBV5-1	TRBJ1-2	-	CASSLDPQGAYGYTF	TGCGCCAGCAGCTTGGACCCACAGGGGGCCTATGGCTACACCTTC
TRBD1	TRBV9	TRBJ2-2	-	CASSAGQGATGELFF	TGTGCCAGCAGCGCGGGACAGGGGGCAACCGGGGAGCTGTTTTTT
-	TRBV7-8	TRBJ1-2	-	CASSLERTYGYTF	TGTGCCAGCAGCTTAGAGCGGACATATGGCTACACCTTC